Presented here are 5 T cell receptor beta chains from one specimen sequenced in a study of T cell changes during pregnancy in multiple sclerosis. Some clones are missing from TCRdb's copy, which holds only in-frame ones; the method was immunoSEQ multiplex PCR. Altogether tens of thousands of clones are present, 85% to 95% being singletons, with the ten largest covering around 8.8%. This sample comprised CD8+ T cells from peripheral blood mononuclear cells, obtained in the third trimester of pregnancy. These receptors all come from a female donor with multiple sclerosis, enrolled in a pregnancy study.

The rearrangement joins TRBV6-1 to TRBJ1-5, with TRBD1 matching over 7 bases. This CDR3 is 17 amino acids long. Unmatched junction bases numbered 14, after V lost 4 bases and J lost 5 bases. CDR1 and CDR2 from the germline V gene are MNHNS and SASEGT. The CDR3: CASSVTGDPKTYQPQHF. The CDR3 DNA sequence: TGTGCCAGCAGTGTAACAGGGGACCCTAAGACCTATCAGCCCCAGCATTTT.

This clone was detected only once. The rearrangement links TRBV15 to TRBJ2-3; 9 bases match TRBD2. This CDR3 comprises 14 residues. With V trimmed by 7 bases and J by 1 base, 3 bases remained unmatched. Germline lookup yields CDR1 LNHNV and CDR2 YYDKDF (reference sequence). The CDR3 spells CATIERGGTDTQYF. Here the CDR3 DNA reads TGTGCCACCATTGAGCGGGGGGGCACAGATACGCAGTATTTT.

The chain carries TRBV6-6 and TRBJ1-2; 8 bases align to TRBD1. Trimming took 6 bases from V and 10 from J; bases not matched to a gene: 7. Looked up from germline, CDR1 is MNHNY and CDR2 is SVGAGI (reference sequence). This CDR3 is built from 12 residues. The CDR3 here is CASSPGTGSYTF. The CDR3 DNA sequence: TGTGCCAGCAGCCCCGGGACAGGTTCCTACACCTTC.

Concerning this clone: It is unclear where the CDR3 begins or ends on the DNA, so no DNA is shown, and the CDR3 is as TCRdb lists it. This sequence joins TRBV5-4 and TRBJ2-7; TRBD2, as called in the table, went unchecked against the DNA. CDR1 SGHNT and CDR2 YYREEE come from the germline V gene (reference sequence). With termini counted, the CDR3 has 19 amino acids. CDR3 sequence: CASSLWASGAPPPYYEQHF.

J is TRBJ2-6 and V is TRBV29-1, with D possibly matching TRBD2 (6 bases). V lost 6 bases to trimming and J lost 0 bases, with 21 bases between them. The germline V gene encodes CDR1 SQVTM and CDR2 ANQGSEA. There are 18 residues in the CDR3. CDR3: CSVPGTPEGISGANVLTF. Here the CDR3 DNA reads TGCAGCGTCCCCGGGACCCCGGAGGGGATCTCTGGGGCCAACGTCCTGACTTTC.